The 24 T cell receptor beta chains listed next were all sequenced from one sample in a study of cytomegalovirus exposure and HLA in healthy donors. With 60 Vbeta and 13 Jbeta primers, the PCR was carried out. This table comes from immunoSEQ multiplex PCR, and its TCRdb copy is limited to in-frame clones, with some not included. This table holds under 150,000 clones, about 76% found once. The sample was PBMCs. These TCRs come from a man aged 18 to 35 in good health and CMV-seronegative.

V gene TRBV27 combines with J gene TRBJ1-1; D is uncertain. There are 12 residues in the CDR3. With 8 bases removed from V and 4 bases from J, the gap between germline ends came to 11 bases. The V gene's germline CDR1 is MNHEY and CDR2 SMNVEV (reference sequence). DNA of the CDR3: TGTGCCAGCGGGAGGAGCGGCACTGAAGCTTTCTTT. Protein sequence: CASGRSGTEAFF.

This chain joins TRBV21-1 and TRBJ2-5; the D call of TRBD1 is as the table states it, not checked on the DNA. TRBV21-1 is recorded as a pseudogene. The CDR3 has 14 amino acids. The CDR3 sequence: CATKAQGIGETQYF. As DNA, the CDR3 is TGTGCCACTAAGGCACAGGGTATAGGGGAGACCCAGTACTTC.

The genes are TRBV9 and TRBJ1-2; TRBD1 is a possible D gene (6 bases). Trimming shortened V by 2 bases and J by 3 bases, and 14 bases separated the two germline ends. The CDR3 contains 15 residues. CDR1 SGDLS and CDR2 YYNGEE come from the germline V gene. CDR3 region: CASSVRNRDDYGYTF. DNA for the CDR3: TGTGCCAGCAGCGTTCGAAACAGGGACGACTATGGCTACACCTTC.

There are a few counts of this clone. The J gene is TRBJ2-3, the V gene TRBV6-5; perhaps TRBD2 as D (5 bases). The CDR3 extends over 16 amino acids. Trimming removed 2 bases from V and 2 bases from J, with 14 bases in between. CDR1 and CDR2 (germline): MNHEY, SVGAGI. Here the CDR3 reads CASSYGPERYTDTQYF. DNA of the CDR3: TGTGCCAGCAGTTACGGTCCAGAGCGGTACACAGATACGCAGTATTTT.

The chain employs TRBV18 and TRBJ1-2; 7 bases map to TRBD1. The J segment lost 4 bases and the V segment lost 6 bases, leaving 8 bases of the junction unmatched. CDR3 length: 14 residues. In germline, CDR1 is KGHSH, CDR2 LQKENI. CDR3 in DNA: TGTGCCAGCTCCCCGGACAGGACAGCCTATGGCTACACCTTC. Amino acid sequence: CASSPDRTAYGYTF.

About this clone: The junction and the germline gene differ at one end; a read error may be behind it. The genes are TRBV7-9 and TRBJ1-2, with D tentatively TRBD1 (6 bases). The germline CDR1 and CDR2 sequences are SEHNR and FQNEAQ (reference sequence). CDR3 length equals 14 residues. The CDR3 nucleotides read TGTGCCAGCAGCTTACGCGGGGTCACGGGGGGCTACCCCTTC. It yields the protein CASSLRGVTGGYPF.

The chain is built from TRBV6-1 and TRBJ1-2, with TRBD1 matching over 8 bases. Germline values: CDR1 MNHNS, CDR2 SASEGT. This CDR3 is built from 13 residues. With V trimmed by 2 bases and J by 6 bases, 2 bases remained unmatched. The CDR3 spells CASSERQGNGYTF. The CDR3 nucleotides are TGTGCCAGCAGTGAACGACAGGGGAATGGCTACACCTTC.

This chain connects TRBV6-6 to TRBJ1-3; no firm D call. Per germline, CDR1 MNHNY and CDR2 SVGAGI (reference sequence). This CDR3 has 14 amino acids. V lost 6 bases to trimming and J lost 2 bases, with 11 bases between them. The CDR3 loop is CASRYQTTGNTIYF. CDR3 bases: TGTGCCAGCAGATACCAAACAACTGGAAACACCATATATTTT.

The chain recombines TRBV6-6 with TRBJ1-1; D is undetermined. The CDR3 covers 13 residues. The V end was cut by 6 bases, the J end by 11 bases, with 19 bases between. Germline values: CDR1 MNHNY, CDR2 SVGAGI (reference sequence). This CDR3 reads CASSPSGNLEAFF. CDR3 nucleotides: TGTGCCAGCAGCCCCAGTGGAAATCTAGAGGCTTTCTTT.

This chain joins TRBV7-6 and TRBJ1-1; D might be TRBD1 (6 bases). Looked up from germline, CDR1 is SGHVS and CDR2 is FNYEAQ. V lost 5 bases and J lost 4, with 17 bases in between. This CDR3 spans 15 amino acids. The CDR3 is CASSPILGATTEAFF. The CDR3 DNA reads as TGTGCCAGCAGCCCTATACTGGGGGCGACCACTGAAGCTTTCTTT.

In this sample, this clone turned up a few times. The chain uses TRBV5-6 and TRBJ2-5; no definite D call. Germline V gives CDR1 SGHDT, CDR2 YYEEEE. This CDR3 region has 13 residues. Trimming cost V 4 bases and J 2 bases, with 9 bases left between them. CDR3 residues: CASSPQIQETQYF. The CDR3 DNA is TGTGCCAGCAGCCCGCAGATACAAGAGACCCAGTACTTC.

The chain links TRBV7-8 to TRBJ2-1; 11 bases line up with TRBD1. The CDR3 runs to 15 residues. The germline gives CDR1 SGHVS, CDR2 FQNEAQ. J gave up 8 bases and V 4 bases, and 7 bases lay outside the gene matches. DNA of the CDR3: TGTGCCAGCAGCTCAACCGGGACAGGGGGGCATGAGCAGTTCTTC. Its protein is CASSSTGTGGHEQFF.

This clone was seen a single time. The chain combines TRBV30 with TRBJ1-4; 8 bases align to TRBD1. The CDR3 runs to 15 residues. Germline V gives CDR1 GTSNPN, CDR2 SVGIG (reference sequence). Trimming cost V 4 bases and J 10 bases; bases outside gene matches: 14. The CDR3 bases are TGTGCCTGGATTTGGCAGGGGGCGAGTCTCGGAAAACTGTTTTTT. Translation: CAWIWQGASLGKLFF.

V is TRBV2 and J is TRBJ2-7; D is unclear. The length of the CDR3 is 14 residues. Trimming shortened V by 8 bases and J by 0 bases, and 14 bases separated the two germline ends. The germline CDR1 and CDR2 sequences are SNHLY and FYNNEI. This CDR3 reads CASGEHGSSYEQYF. The CDR3 DNA reads TGTGCCAGCGGAGAGCATGGCAGCTCCTACGAGCAGTACTTC.

This clone is medium-sized in the sample. The chain combines TRBV29-1 with TRBJ2-1, with a tentative D call TRBD2 (5 bases). CDR1 is SQVTM and CDR2 is ANQGSEA in the germline V gene. The CDR3 runs to 15 residues. With 3 bases removed from V and 3 bases from J, the gap between germline ends came to 15 bases. The CDR3 DNA follows: TGCAGCGTTGAGGGGAGAGCGGTGGTCTACAATGAGCAGTTCTTC. This encodes CSVEGRAVVYNEQFF.

This chain joins TRBV19 and TRBJ2-1; 10 positions agree with TRBD2. Germline trimming cut 5 bases from V and 6 bases from J; bases unmatched to any gene: 7. Germline-derived CDR1 and CDR2 are LNHDA and SQIVND (reference sequence). This CDR3 is 15 amino acids long. The CDR3 protein is CASSRSAGGPNEQFF. For the CDR3, the DNA is TGTGCCAGTAGTCGCTCAGCGGGGGGGCCCAATGAGCAGTTCTTC.

This chain uses TRBV29-1 with TRBJ2-2; 10 positions agree with TRBD1. Germline CDR1 reads SQVTM; CDR2 reads ANQGSEA. The V gene end was trimmed by 4 bases and the J gene end by 6 bases; junction bases not matched to a gene: 5. The CDR3 is 14 amino acids. As DNA, the CDR3 is TGCAGCGTTGTCCGGGACAGGGGTGCCGGGGAGCTGTTTTTT. Amino acid sequence: CSVVRDRGAGELFF.

V and J are TRBV7-6 and TRBJ2-1; tentative D call: TRBD2 (5 bases). V gave up 2 bases and J gave up 9 bases, with 17 bases separating them. The germline CDR1 and CDR2 sequences are SGHVS and FNYEAQ. CDR3 length equals 15 residues. The CDR3 region is CASSLQRGGYSEQFF. CDR3 sequence (DNA): TGTGCCAGCAGCTTACAACGGGGTGGGTATAGTGAGCAGTTCTTC.

The V gene is TRBV6-1, the J gene TRBJ1-2; D remains ambiguous. Trimming shortened V by 9 bases and J by 7 bases, and 15 bases separated the two germline ends. The length of the CDR3 is 12 residues. From germline, CDR1 is MNHNS and CDR2 SASEGT. The CDR3 protein is CARSDLGRGYTF. The CDR3 DNA follows: TGTGCCAGATCTGACTTAGGTCGTGGCTACACCTTC.

V usage is TRBV6-5 and J usage is TRBJ1-6, with TRBD1 matching 7 bases. Germline CDR1 MNHEY, CDR2 SVGAGI. J lost 7 bases, V lost 4 bases, and 4 bases had no gene match. The CDR3 is made up of 14 amino acids. The CDR3 coding sequence is TGTGCCAGCAGTTTGCCGGGACAGAATTCACCCCTCCACTTT. This gives the protein CASSLPGQNSPLHF.

The chain recombines TRBV6-5 with TRBJ1-4; 9 bases are shared with TRBD1. In germline, CDR1 is MNHEY, CDR2 SVGAGI. V shed 0 bases, J shed 4 bases, and the junction held 3 bases outside the gene matches. The length of the CDR3 is 16 residues. The CDR3 DNA is TGTGCCAGCAGTTACTCTACGACAGGGGGTAATGAAAAACTGTTTTTT. Translation gives CASSYSTTGGNEKLFF.

This chain uses TRBV10-3 with TRBJ2-3; no reliable D call. Per the germline V gene, CDR1 is ENHRY and CDR2 is SYGVKD. The CDR3 is 13 amino acids. The V end lost 10 bases, the J end lost 2 bases, and 13 bases lay between the germline ends. CDR3 nucleotides: TGTGCCACCCCTGGAGCCGACACAGATACGCAGTATTTT. Its translation is CATPGADTDTQYF.

The CDR3 reads CAISESNSGGGEQFF. The CDR3 coding sequence is TGTGCCATCAGTGAGTCGAACTCGGGGGGCGGTGAGCAGTTCTTC. V usage is TRBV10-3 and J usage is TRBJ2-1, with D possibly being TRBD2 (7 bases). CDR3 length equals 15 residues. V was cut by 0 bases and J by 9 bases, with 15 bases left in between. The V gene's germline CDR1 is ENHRY and CDR2 SYGVKD.

Details on this clone: Mismatch with germline at one junction end may stem from a read error. The chain links TRBV10-3 to TRBJ1-5; a possible D gene is TRBD1 (5 bases). The germline CDR1 and CDR2 sequences are ENHRY and SYGVKD. This CDR3 region has 13 residues. For the CDR3, the DNA is TGTGCCGTCAGTGGGACGGGAAATCAGCCCCAGCATTTT. Its translation is CAVSGTGNQPQHF.